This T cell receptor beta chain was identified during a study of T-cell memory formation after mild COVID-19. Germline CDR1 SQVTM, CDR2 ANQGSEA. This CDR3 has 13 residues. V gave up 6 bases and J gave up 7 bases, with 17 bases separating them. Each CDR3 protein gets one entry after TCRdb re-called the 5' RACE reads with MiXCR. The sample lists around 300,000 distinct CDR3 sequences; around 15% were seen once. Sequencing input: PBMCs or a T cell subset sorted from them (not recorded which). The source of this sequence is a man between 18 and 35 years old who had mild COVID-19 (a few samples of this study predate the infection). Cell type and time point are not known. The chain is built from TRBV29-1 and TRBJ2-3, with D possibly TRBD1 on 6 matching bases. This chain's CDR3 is CSVAPTGTYTQYF. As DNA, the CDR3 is TGCAGCGTAGCTCCGACAGGAACCTATACGCAGTATTTT.